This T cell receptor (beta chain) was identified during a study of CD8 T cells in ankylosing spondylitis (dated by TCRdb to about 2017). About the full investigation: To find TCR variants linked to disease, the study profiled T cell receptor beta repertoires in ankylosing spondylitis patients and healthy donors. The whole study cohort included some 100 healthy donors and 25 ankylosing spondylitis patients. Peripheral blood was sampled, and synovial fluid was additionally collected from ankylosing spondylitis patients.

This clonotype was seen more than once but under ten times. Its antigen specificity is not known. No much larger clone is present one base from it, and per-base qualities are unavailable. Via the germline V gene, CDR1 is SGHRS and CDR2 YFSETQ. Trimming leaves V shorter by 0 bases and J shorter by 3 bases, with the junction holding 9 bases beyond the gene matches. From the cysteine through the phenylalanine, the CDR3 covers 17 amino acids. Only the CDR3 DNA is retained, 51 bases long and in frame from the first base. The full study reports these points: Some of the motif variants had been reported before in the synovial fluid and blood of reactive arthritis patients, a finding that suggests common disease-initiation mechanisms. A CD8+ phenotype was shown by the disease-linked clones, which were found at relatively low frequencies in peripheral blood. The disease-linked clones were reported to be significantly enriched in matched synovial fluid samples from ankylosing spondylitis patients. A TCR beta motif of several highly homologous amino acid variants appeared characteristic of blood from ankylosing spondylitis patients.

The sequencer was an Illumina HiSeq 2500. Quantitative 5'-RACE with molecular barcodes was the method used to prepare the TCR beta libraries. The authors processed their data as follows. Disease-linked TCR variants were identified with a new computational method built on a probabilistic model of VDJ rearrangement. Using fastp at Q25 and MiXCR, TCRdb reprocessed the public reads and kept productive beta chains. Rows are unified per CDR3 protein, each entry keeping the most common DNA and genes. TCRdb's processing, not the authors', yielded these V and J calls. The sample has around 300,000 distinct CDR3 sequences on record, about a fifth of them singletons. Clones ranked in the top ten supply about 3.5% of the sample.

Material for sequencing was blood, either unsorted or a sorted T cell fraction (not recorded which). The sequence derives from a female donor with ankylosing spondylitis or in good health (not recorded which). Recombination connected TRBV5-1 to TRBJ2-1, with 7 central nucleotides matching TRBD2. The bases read TGCGCCAGCAGCTTGGCGCTTGGCGGGAGTGGCTACAATGAGCAGTTCTTC. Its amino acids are CASSLALGGSGYNEQFF.